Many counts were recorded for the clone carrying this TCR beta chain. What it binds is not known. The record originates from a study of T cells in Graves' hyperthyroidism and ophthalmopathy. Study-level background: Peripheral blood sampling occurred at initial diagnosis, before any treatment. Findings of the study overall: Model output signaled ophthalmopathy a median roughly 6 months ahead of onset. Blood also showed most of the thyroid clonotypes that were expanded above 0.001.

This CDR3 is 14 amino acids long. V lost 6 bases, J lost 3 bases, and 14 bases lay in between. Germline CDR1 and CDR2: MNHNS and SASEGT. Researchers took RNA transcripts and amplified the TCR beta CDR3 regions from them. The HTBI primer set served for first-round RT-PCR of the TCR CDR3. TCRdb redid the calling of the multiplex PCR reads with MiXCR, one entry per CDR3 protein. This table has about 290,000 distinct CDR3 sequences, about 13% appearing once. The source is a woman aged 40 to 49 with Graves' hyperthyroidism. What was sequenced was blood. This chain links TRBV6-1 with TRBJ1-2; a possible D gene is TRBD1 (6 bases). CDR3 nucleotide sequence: TGTGCCAGCAGCAAAGACAGGAGCGACTATGGCTACACCTTC. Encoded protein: CASSKDRSDYGYTF.